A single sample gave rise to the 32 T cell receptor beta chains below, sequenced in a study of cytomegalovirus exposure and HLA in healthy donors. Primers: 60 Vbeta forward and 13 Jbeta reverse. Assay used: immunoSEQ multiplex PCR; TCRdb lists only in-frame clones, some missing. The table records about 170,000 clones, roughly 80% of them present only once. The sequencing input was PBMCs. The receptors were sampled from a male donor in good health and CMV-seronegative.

The CDR3 protein is CASSFNRDGNQPQHF. The DNA for the CDR3 is TGTGCCAGCAGCTTTAACAGGGATGGCAATCAGCCCCAGCATTTT. The rearrangement joins TRBV11-2 to TRBJ1-5, with D perhaps matching TRBD1 (6 bases). The CDR3 is made up of 15 amino acids. Deletions cut 3 bases from V and 2 bases from J, with 11 bases between. Germline lookup yields CDR1 SGHAT and CDR2 FQNNGV.

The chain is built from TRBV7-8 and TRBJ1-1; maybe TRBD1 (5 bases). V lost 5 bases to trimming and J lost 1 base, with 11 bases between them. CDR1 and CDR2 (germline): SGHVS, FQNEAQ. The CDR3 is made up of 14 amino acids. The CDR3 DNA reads TGTGCCAGCAGCCTGGGACTAACGAACACTGAAGCTTTCTTT. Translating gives CASSLGLTNTEAFF.

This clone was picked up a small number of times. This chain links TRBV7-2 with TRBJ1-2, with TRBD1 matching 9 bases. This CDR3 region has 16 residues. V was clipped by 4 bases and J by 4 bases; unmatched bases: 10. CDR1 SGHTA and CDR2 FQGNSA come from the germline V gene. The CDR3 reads CASSSGGTGYLYGYTF. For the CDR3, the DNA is TGTGCCAGCAGCTCTGGAGGGACAGGGTATCTCTATGGCTACACCTTC.

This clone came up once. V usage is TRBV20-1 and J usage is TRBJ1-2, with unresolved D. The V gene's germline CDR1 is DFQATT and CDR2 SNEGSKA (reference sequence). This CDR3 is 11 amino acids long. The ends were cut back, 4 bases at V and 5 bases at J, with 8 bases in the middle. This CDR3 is CSATWPYGYTF. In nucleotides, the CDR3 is TGCAGTGCTACATGGCCTTATGGCTACACCTTC.

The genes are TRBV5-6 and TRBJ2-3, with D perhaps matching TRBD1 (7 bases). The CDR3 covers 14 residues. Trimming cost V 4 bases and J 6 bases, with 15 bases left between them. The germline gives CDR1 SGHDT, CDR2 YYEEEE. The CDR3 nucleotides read TGTGCCAGCAGCCGCCAGGGGGGCCTGGATACGCAGTATTTT. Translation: CASSRQGGLDTQYF.

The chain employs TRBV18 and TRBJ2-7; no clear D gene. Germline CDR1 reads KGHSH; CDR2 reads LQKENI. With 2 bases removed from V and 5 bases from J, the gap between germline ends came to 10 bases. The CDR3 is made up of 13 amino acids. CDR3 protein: CASSPYMFDEQYF. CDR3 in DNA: TGTGCCAGCTCACCATACATGTTCGACGAGCAGTACTTC.

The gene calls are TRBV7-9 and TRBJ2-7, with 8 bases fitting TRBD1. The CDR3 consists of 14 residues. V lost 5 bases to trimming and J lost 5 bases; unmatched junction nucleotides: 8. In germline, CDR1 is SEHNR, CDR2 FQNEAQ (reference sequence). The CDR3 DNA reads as TGTGCCAGCAGCCGGACAGGGTTTGGGGACGAGCAGTACTTC. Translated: CASSRTGFGDEQYF. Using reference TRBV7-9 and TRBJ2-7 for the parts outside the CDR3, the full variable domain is DTGVSQNPRHKITKRGQNVTFRCDPISEHNRLYWYRQTLGQGPEFLTYFQNEAQLEKSRLLSDRFSAERPKGSFSTLEIQRTEQGDSAMYLCASSRTGFGDEQYFGPGTRLTVT.

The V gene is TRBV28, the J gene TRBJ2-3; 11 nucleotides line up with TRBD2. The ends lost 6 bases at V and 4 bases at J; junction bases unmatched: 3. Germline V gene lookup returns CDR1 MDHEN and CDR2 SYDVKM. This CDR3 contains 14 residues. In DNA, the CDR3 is TGTGCCAGCAGCCCTAGCGGGGGGTCAGATACGCAGTATTTT. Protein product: CASSPSGGSDTQYF.

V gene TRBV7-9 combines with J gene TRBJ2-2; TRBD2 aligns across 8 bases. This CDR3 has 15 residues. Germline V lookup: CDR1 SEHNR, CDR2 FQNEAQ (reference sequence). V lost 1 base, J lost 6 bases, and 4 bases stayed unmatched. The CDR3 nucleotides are TGTGCCAGCAGCTTAGTAGCGGGGTATGCCGGGGAGCTGTTTTTT. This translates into CASSLVAGYAGELFF. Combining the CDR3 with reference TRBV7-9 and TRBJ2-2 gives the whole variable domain DTGVSQNPRHKITKRGQNVTFRCDPISEHNRLYWYRQTLGQGPEFLTYFQNEAQLEKSRLLSDRFSAERPKGSFSTLEIQRTEQGDSAMYLCASSLVAGYAGELFFGEGSRLTVL.

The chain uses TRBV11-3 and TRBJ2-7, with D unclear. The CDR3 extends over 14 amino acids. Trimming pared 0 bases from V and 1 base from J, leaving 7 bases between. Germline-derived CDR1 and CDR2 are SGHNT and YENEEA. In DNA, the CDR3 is TGTGCCAGCAGCTTAGACGCCAGGTCCTACGAGCAGTACTTC. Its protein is CASSLDARSYEQYF.

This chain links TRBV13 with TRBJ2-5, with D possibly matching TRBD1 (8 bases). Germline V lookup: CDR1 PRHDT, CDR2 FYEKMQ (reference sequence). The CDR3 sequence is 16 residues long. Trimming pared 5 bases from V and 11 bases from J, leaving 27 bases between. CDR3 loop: CASSLLRTDTGGEQYF. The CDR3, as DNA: TGTGCCAGCAGCCTGCTAAGGACGGACACAGGGGGGGAGCAGTACTTC.

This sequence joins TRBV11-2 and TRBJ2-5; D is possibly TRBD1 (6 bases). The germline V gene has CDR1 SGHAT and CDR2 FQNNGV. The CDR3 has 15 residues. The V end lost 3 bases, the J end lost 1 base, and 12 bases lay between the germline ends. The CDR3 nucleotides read TGTGCCAGCAGCTTTTTCAGGGGCGGCCAAGAGACCCAGTACTTC. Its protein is CASSFFRGGQETQYF.

The CDR3 region has the DNA TGTGCCAGCAGTGTCCGCCGGGACAGGGGACTGGATTATGGCTACACCTTC. This codes for CASSVRRDRGLDYGYTF. This sequence joins TRBV6-1 and TRBJ1-2; 10 nucleotides line up with TRBD1. The CDR3 length is 17 residues. Trimming took 4 bases from V and 5 from J; bases not matched to a gene: 13. Per the germline V gene, CDR1 is MNHNS and CDR2 is SASEGT.

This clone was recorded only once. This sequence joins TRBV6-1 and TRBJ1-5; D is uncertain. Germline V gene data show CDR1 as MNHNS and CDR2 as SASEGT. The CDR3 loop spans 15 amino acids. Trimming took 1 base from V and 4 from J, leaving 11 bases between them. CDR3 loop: CASSEVGSRNQPQHF. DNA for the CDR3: TGTGCCAGCAGTGAAGTCGGTAGCAGAAATCAGCCCCAGCATTTT.

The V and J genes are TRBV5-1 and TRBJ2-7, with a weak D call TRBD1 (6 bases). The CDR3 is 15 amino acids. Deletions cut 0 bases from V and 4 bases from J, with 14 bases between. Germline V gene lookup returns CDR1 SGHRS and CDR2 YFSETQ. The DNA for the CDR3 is TGCGCCAGCAGCTTGGTAGGGGGTCCCATATACGAGCAGTACTTC. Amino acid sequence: CASSLVGGPIYEQYF. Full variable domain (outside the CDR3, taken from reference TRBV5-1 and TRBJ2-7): KAGVTQTPRYLIKTRGQQVTLSCSPISGHRSVSWYQQTPGQGLQFLFEYFSETQRNKGNFPGRFSGRQFSNSRSEMNVSTLELGDSALYLCASSLVGGPIYEQYFGPGTRLTVT.

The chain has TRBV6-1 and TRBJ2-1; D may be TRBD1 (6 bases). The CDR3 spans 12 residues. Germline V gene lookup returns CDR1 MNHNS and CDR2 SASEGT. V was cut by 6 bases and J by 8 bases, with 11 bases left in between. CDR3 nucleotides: TGTGCCAGCAGATACAGGGATCATGAGCAGTTCTTC. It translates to CASRYRDHEQFF.

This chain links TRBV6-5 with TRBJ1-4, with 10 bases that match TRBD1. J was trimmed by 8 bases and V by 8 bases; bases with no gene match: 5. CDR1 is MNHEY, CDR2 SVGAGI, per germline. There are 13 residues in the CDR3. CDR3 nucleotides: TGTGCCAGCCGGACAGGGGGAGAGGAAAAACTGTTTTTT. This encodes CASRTGGEEKLFF.

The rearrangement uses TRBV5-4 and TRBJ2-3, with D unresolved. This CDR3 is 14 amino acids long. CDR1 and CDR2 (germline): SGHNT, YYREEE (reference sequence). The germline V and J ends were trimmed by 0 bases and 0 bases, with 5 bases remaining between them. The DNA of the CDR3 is TGTGCCAGCAGCTTGGACGGTAGCACAGATACGCAGTATTTT. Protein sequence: CASSLDGSTDTQYF. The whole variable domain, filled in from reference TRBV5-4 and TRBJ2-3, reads ETGVTQSPTHLIKTRGQQVTLRCSSQSGHNTVSWYQQALGQGPQFIFQYYREEENGRGNFPPRFSGLQFPNYSSELNVNALELDDSALYLCASSLDGSTDTQYFGPGTRLTVL.

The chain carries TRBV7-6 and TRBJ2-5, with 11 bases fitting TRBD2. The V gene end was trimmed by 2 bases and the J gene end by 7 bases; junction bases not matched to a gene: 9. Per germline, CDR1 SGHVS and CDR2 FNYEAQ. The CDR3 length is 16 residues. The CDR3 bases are TGTGCCAGCAGCTTAACCCCTAGCGGGGGGCAGTCGACCCAGTACTTC. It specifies CASSLTPSGGQSTQYF. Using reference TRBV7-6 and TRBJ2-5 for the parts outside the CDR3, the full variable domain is GAGVSQSPRYKVTKRGQDVALRCDPISGHVSLYWYRQALGQGPEFLTYFNYEAQQDKSGLPNDRFSAERPEGSISTLTIQRTEQRDSAMYRCASSLTPSGGQSTQYFGPGTRLLVL.

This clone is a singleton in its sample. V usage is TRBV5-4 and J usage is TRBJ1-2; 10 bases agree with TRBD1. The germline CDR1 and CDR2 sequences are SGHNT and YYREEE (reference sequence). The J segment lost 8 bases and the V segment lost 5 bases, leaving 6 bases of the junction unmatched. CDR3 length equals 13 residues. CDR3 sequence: CASRRTGGDGYTF. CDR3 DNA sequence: TGTGCCAGCAGACGGACAGGGGGTGACGGCTACACCTTC.

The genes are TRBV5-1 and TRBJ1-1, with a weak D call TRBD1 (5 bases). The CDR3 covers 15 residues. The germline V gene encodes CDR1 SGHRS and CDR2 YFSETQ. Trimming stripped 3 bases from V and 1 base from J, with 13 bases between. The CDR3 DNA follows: TGCGCCAGCAGCTCCCGGGGGGGTTCGAACACTGAAGCTTTCTTT. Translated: CASSSRGGSNTEAFF.

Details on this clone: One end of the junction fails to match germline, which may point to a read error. The CDR3: CASSLANGGETQYF. For the CDR3, the DNA is TGTGCTAGCAGCTTAGCAAACGGGGGGGAGACCCAGTACTTC. V and J are TRBV7-7 and TRBJ2-5; the match to TRBD2 covers 7 bases. In germline, CDR1 is SSHAT, CDR2 FNYEAQ (reference sequence). CDR3 length: 14 amino acids.

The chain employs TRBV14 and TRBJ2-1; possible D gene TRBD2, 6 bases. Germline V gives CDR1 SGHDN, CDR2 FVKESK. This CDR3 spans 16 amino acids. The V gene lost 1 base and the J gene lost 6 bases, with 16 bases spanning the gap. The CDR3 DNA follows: TGTGCCAGCAGCCAAGGAGCGGCAGGGAGGATCAATGAGCAGTTCTTC. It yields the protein CASSQGAAGRINEQFF.

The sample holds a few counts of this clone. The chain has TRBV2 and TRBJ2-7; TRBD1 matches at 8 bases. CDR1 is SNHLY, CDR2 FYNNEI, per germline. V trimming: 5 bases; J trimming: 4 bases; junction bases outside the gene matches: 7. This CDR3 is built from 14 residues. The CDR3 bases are TGTGCCAGCAGTCTGGACAGGGTCGAGTACGAGCAGTACTTC. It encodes CASSLDRVEYEQYF.

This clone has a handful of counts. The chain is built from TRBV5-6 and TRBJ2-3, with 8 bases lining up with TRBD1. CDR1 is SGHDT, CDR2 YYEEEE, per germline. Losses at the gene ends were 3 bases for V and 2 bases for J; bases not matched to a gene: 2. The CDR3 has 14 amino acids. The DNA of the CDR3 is TGTGCCAGCAGCTGGACAGGGAACACAGATACGCAGTATTTT. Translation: CASSWTGNTDTQYF.

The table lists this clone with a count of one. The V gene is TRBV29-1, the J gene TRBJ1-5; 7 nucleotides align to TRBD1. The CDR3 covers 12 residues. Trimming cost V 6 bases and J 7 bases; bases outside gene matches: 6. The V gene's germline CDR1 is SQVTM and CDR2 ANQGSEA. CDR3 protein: CSVRQGTQPQHF. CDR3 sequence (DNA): TGCAGCGTAAGACAGGGCACCCAGCCCCAGCATTTT.

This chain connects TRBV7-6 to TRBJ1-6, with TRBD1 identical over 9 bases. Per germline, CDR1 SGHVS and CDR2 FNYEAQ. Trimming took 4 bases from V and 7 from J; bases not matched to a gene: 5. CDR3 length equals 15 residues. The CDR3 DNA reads TGTGCCAGCAGCTCACGTACAGGGGGCAATTCACCCCTCCACTTT. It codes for CASSSRTGGNSPLHF.

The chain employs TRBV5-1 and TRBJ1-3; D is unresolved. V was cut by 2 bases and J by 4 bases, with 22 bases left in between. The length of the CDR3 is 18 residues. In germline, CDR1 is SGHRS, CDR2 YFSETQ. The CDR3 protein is CASSFSPTGSPPGNTIYF. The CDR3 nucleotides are TGCGCCAGCAGCTTCTCCCCCACCGGGTCCCCTCCCGGAAACACCATATATTTT.

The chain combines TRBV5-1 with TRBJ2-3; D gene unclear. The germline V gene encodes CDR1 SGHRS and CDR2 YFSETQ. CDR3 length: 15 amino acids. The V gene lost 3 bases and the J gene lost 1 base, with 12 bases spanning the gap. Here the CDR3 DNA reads TGCGCCAGCAGCTCAGAACCCCTCCGCACAGATACGCAGTATTTT. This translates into CASSSEPLRTDTQYF.

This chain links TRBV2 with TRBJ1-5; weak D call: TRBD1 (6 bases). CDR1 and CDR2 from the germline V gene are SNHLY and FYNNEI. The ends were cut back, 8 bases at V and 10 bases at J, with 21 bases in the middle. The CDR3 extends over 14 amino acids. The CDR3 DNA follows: TGTGCCAGCGGGGGGGCGGGTCGGTCTATCCCCCAGCATTTT. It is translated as CASGGAGRSIPQHF. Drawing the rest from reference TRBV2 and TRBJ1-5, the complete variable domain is EPEVTQTPSHQVTQMGQEVILRCVPISNHLYFYWYRQILGQKVEFLVSFYNNEISEKSEIFDDQFSVERPDGSNFTLKIRSTKLEDSAMYFCASGGAGRSIPQHFGDGTRLSIL.

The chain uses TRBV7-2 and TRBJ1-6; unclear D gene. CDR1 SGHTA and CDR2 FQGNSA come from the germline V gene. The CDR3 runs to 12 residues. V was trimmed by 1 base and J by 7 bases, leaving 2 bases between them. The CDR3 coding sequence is TGTGCCAGCAGCTTAGTAAATTCACCCCTCCACTTT. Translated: CASSLVNSPLHF.

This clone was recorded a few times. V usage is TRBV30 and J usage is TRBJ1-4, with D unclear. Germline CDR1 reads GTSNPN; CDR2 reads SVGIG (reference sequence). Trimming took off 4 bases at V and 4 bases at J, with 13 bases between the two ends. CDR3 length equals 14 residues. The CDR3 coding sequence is TGTGCCTGGACCGGGGTCGGTGGTAATGAAAAACTGTTTTTT. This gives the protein CAWTGVGGNEKLFF. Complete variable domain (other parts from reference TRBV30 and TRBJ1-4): SQTIHQWPATLVQPVGSPLSLECTVEGTSNPNLYWYRQAAGRGLQLLFYSVGIGQISSEVPQNLSASRPQDRQFILSSKKLLLSDSGFYLCAWTGVGGNEKLFFGSGTQLSVL.